The rows below give T cell receptor beta chains drawn from one sample of a study of Graves' ophthalmopathy and Graves' hyperthyroidism. MiXCR was run by TCRdb on the multiplex PCR reads, yielding one entry per CDR3 protein. This sample has hundreds of thousands of distinct CDR3 sequences; around 45% occur once, and the top ten carry around half. Sequenced sample: peripheral blood. These receptors were obtained from an adult man with Graves' ophthalmopathy. Each CDR3 is given with its conserved first and last residue. The order of the fields is CDR3 DNA, CDR3 protein, J gene, D gene, V gene, clone size, CDR3 length. A D gene is named only where the DNA matches it firmly. Size is omitted from some rows. Given values are once, few, many or a class for expanded clones.

CDR3 DNA: TGCAGCGTTGAAGAGGGCAGGGTGGAGACCCAGTACTTC
CDR3 protein: CSVEEGRVETQYF
J gene: TRBJ2-5
D gene: -
V gene: TRBV29-1
clone size: many
CDR3 length: 13

CDR3 DNA: TGTGCCAGCAGCTTGGGCGACAGTAGCTACGAGCAGTACTTC
CDR3 protein: CASSLGDSSYEQYF
J gene: TRBJ2-7
D gene: -
V gene: TRBV7-9
clone size: once
CDR3 length: 14

CDR3 DNA: TGTGCCAGCAGTTCGACTAGCCCCTGGGAGACCCAGTACTTC
CDR3 protein: CASSSTSPWETQYF
J gene: TRBJ2-5
D gene: TRBD2
V gene: TRBV2
clone size: few
CDR3 length: 14

CDR3 DNA: TGTGCCAGCAGCTACGGGGGCCTTAACACTGAAGCTTTCTTT
CDR3 protein: CASSYGGLNTEAFF
J gene: TRBJ1-1
D gene: -
V gene: TRBV5-8
clone size: -
CDR3 length: 14

CDR3 DNA: TGTGCCAGCAGCCGACGTGTACAGCTGAACACTGAAGCTTTCTTT
CDR3 protein: CASSRRVQLNTEAFF
J gene: TRBJ1-1
D gene: -
V gene: TRBV7-9
clone size: few
CDR3 length: 15

CDR3 DNA: TGTGCCAGCAGTCCAGGGTGGAATCAGCCCCAGCATTTT
CDR3 protein: CASSPGWNQPQHF
J gene: TRBJ1-5
D gene: -
V gene: TRBV24-1
clone size: once
CDR3 length: 13

CDR3 DNA: TGTGCCAGCAACGACGAAGTCAGCCAGCCCCAGCATTTT
CDR3 protein: CASNDEVSQPQHF
J gene: TRBJ1-5
D gene: -
V gene: TRBV2
clone size: -
CDR3 length: 13

CDR3 DNA: TGTGCCACCAGTGATTTGCCGCGGACAGGCGGGGAGGCCCAGTACTTC
CDR3 protein: CATSDLPRTGGEAQYF
J gene: TRBJ2-5
D gene: -
V gene: TRBV24-1
clone size: -
CDR3 length: 16

CDR3 DNA: TGTGCCAGCAGTGTCAACAGGGGAGAGACCCAGTACTTC
CDR3 protein: CASSVNRGETQYF
J gene: TRBJ2-5
D gene: TRBD1
V gene: TRBV6-5
clone size: once
CDR3 length: 13

CDR3 DNA: TGCAGCGTTGTAGACAGGGCCTATGGCTACACCTTC
CDR3 protein: CSVVDRAYGYTF
J gene: TRBJ1-2
D gene: TRBD1
V gene: TRBV29-1
clone size: many
CDR3 length: 12

CDR3 DNA: TGTGCCACCAGCACATACAGGGGGGAGTCCTACGAGCAGTACTTC
CDR3 protein: CATSTYRGESYEQYF
J gene: TRBJ2-7
D gene: TRBD1
V gene: TRBV15
clone size: many
CDR3 length: 15

CDR3 DNA: TGTGCCATCAGTGAAGGGACAATTAGCACCGGGGAGCTGTTTTTT
CDR3 protein: CAISEGTISTGELFF
J gene: TRBJ2-2
D gene: -
V gene: TRBV10-3
clone size: -
CDR3 length: 15

CDR3 DNA: TGCAGTGCCCCGGGACAGGGGGCGGAGACCCAGTACTTC
CDR3 protein: CSAPGQGAETQYF
J gene: TRBJ2-5
D gene: TRBD1
V gene: TRBV20-1
clone size: -
CDR3 length: 13

CDR3 DNA: TGCAGTGCTAGGGACGGAGCTAACTATGGCTACACCTTC
CDR3 protein: CSARDGANYGYTF
J gene: TRBJ1-2
D gene: -
V gene: TRBV20-1
clone size: -
CDR3 length: 13

CDR3 DNA: TGCAGTGCTCAGGGTCGGGGCACTGAAGCTTTCTTT
CDR3 protein: CSAQGRGTEAFF
J gene: TRBJ1-1
D gene: -
V gene: TRBV20-1
clone size: -
CDR3 length: 12

CDR3 DNA: TGTGCCAGCAGCGTATTACACCGACTGAACACTGAAGCTTTCTTT
CDR3 protein: CASSVLHRLNTEAFF
J gene: TRBJ1-1
D gene: -
V gene: TRBV7-9
clone size: -
CDR3 length: 15

CDR3 DNA: TGCGCCAGCAGCCACCCCAGGAACACTGAAGCTTTCTTT
CDR3 protein: CASSHPRNTEAFF
J gene: TRBJ1-1
D gene: -
V gene: TRBV4-1
clone size: many
CDR3 length: 13

CDR3 DNA: TGTGCCACCAACAGATACGAGCAGTACTTC
CDR3 protein: CATNRYEQYF
J gene: TRBJ2-7
D gene: -
V gene: TRBV15
clone size: -
CDR3 length: 10

CDR3 DNA: TGTGCCAGCAGCCTCGATGGGACAGAACTCTATGGCTACACCTTC
CDR3 protein: CASSLDGTELYGYTF
J gene: TRBJ1-2
D gene: TRBD1
V gene: TRBV9
clone size: -
CDR3 length: 15

CDR3 DNA: TGTGCCACCAGCAGAGGGGAGGCGGGGGCCGCCGAGACCCAGTACTTC
CDR3 protein: CATSRGEAGAAETQYF
J gene: TRBJ2-5
D gene: -
V gene: TRBV15
clone size: few
CDR3 length: 16

CDR3 DNA: TGTGCCAGCAGCTCACGGGACCCGGGACTAGCGGGGGGCCAAGAGACCCAGTACTTC
CDR3 protein: CASSSRDPGLAGGQETQYF
J gene: TRBJ2-5
D gene: TRBD2
V gene: TRBV7-9
clone size: -
CDR3 length: 19

CDR3 DNA: TGTGCCATCAGGAAGACAGGACTCCACCAAGAGACCCAGTACTTC
CDR3 protein: CAIRKTGLHQETQYF
J gene: TRBJ2-5
D gene: -
V gene: TRBV10-3
clone size: few
CDR3 length: 15

CDR3 DNA: TGTGCCTTGGAGGGACGGGGACCCTACGAGCAGTACTTC
CDR3 protein: CALEGRGPYEQYF
J gene: TRBJ2-7
D gene: -
V gene: TRBV7-9
clone size: -
CDR3 length: 13

CDR3 DNA: TGCGCCAGCAGCCAAGCTTCCAATCAGCCCCAGCATTTT
CDR3 protein: CASSQASNQPQHF
J gene: TRBJ1-5
D gene: -
V gene: TRBV4-1
clone size: -
CDR3 length: 13

CDR3 DNA: TGTGCCAGCAGCCTACTAGCGGGGGGGGGTGATGAGCAGTTCTTC
CDR3 protein: CASSLLAGGGDEQFF
J gene: TRBJ2-1
D gene: TRBD2
V gene: TRBV7-3
clone size: -
CDR3 length: 15

CDR3 DNA: TGTGCCAGCAGGGCCCTTTTGACAGGGGACAACGAGCAGTACTTC
CDR3 protein: CASRALLTGDNEQYF
J gene: TRBJ2-7
D gene: TRBD1
V gene: TRBV10-3
clone size: few
CDR3 length: 15

CDR3 DNA: TGTGCCAGCAGTGAAGCGGGGGGACAGGGAAGAATTGAAGCTTTCTTT
CDR3 protein: CASSEAGGQGRIEAFF
J gene: TRBJ1-1
D gene: TRBD1
V gene: TRBV2
clone size: -
CDR3 length: 16

CDR3 DNA: TGCAGCGTGCGACAGGGGGTAGGTTCACCCCTCCACTTT
CDR3 protein: CSVRQGVGSPLHF
J gene: TRBJ1-6
D gene: TRBD1
V gene: TRBV29-1
clone size: many
CDR3 length: 13

CDR3 DNA: TGTGCCAGTAGTATACCAGGGACAGGGGGAAATCAGCCCCAGCATTTT
CDR3 protein: CASSIPGTGGNQPQHF
J gene: TRBJ1-5
D gene: TRBD1
V gene: TRBV19
clone size: -
CDR3 length: 16

CDR3 DNA: TGTGCCAGCAGCCCCCGCGGCGGGAGCGGGTCTTACGAGCAGTACTTC
CDR3 protein: CASSPRGGSGSYEQYF
J gene: TRBJ2-7
D gene: TRBD2
V gene: TRBV9
clone size: -
CDR3 length: 16

CDR3 DNA: TGTGCCAGCAGTAGACTAGCGGGAGCCACCGGGGAGCTGTTTTTT
CDR3 protein: CASSRLAGATGELFF
J gene: TRBJ2-2
D gene: TRBD2
V gene: TRBV5-6
clone size: -
CDR3 length: 15

CDR3 DNA: TGTGCCAGTAGCAGGGCAGGGAACTTGGTGACCCAGTACTTC
CDR3 protein: CASSRAGNLVTQYF
J gene: TRBJ2-5
D gene: -
V gene: TRBV19
clone size: -
CDR3 length: 14

CDR3 DNA: TGCGCCAGCAGCTCGGGGAACTCTGAAGCTTTCTTT
CDR3 protein: CASSSGNSEAFF
J gene: TRBJ1-1
D gene: -
V gene: TRBV5-1
clone size: -
CDR3 length: 12

CDR3 DNA: TGTGCCAGCACCCTAACCGGGACTAGCGGCTACGAGCAGTACTTC
CDR3 protein: CASTLTGTSGYEQYF
J gene: TRBJ2-7
D gene: TRBD2
V gene: TRBV12-3/TRBV12-4
clone size: -
CDR3 length: 15

CDR3 DNA: TGTGCCAGCAGTTTTTGGGTAGGAGGGAATCAGCCCCAGCATTTT
CDR3 protein: CASSFWVGGNQPQHF
J gene: TRBJ1-5
D gene: -
V gene: TRBV28
clone size: -
CDR3 length: 15

CDR3 DNA: TGTGCCAGCAGAACCGGACAGGGTGGAAAGACCCAGTACTTC
CDR3 protein: CASRTGQGGKTQYF
J gene: TRBJ2-5
D gene: TRBD1
V gene: TRBV6-5
clone size: -
CDR3 length: 14

CDR3 DNA: TGTGCCACCAGTGGGACTAGTCCGAACACCGGGGAGCTGTTTTTT
CDR3 protein: CATSGTSPNTGELFF
J gene: TRBJ2-2
D gene: TRBD2
V gene: TRBV24-1
clone size: -
CDR3 length: 15

CDR3 DNA: TGTGCCAGCAGCTTGCGTTCGGGGGCGCGGGGCTACACCTTC
CDR3 protein: CASSLRSGARGYTF
J gene: TRBJ1-2
D gene: -
V gene: TRBV11-2
clone size: -
CDR3 length: 14

CDR3 DNA: TGTGCCAGCAGCTTAGCGTTCGCATTTTCTCCAACTAATGAAAAACTGTTTTTT
CDR3 protein: CASSLAFAFSPTNEKLFF
J gene: TRBJ1-4
D gene: -
V gene: TRBV7-6
clone size: -
CDR3 length: 18

CDR3 DNA: TGTGCCAGCAGCGAGGGACTAGCTCAAGAGACCCAGTACTTC
CDR3 protein: CASSEGLAQETQYF
J gene: TRBJ2-5
D gene: TRBD2
V gene: TRBV9
clone size: -
CDR3 length: 14

CDR3 DNA: TGCAGCTCCAGACAGGGGACGAACACTGAAGCTTTCTTT
CDR3 protein: CSSRQGTNTEAFF
J gene: TRBJ1-1
D gene: TRBD1
V gene: TRBV29-1
clone size: -
CDR3 length: 13